The 5 T cell receptor beta chains given below trace back to one sample, sequenced in a study of blood T cell repertoires in COVID-19. Libraries were prepared by immunoSEQ multiplex PCR; TCRdb keeps only in-frame clonotypes and omits some of them. The sample comprises just over 70,000 clones, 90% to 95% of which are singletons, and around 9.1% rests with the top ten. The sequencing sample was made of peripheral blood. The origin of the receptors is a human donor in a cohort sampled during active COVID-19.

The CDR3 bases are TGTGCCAGCAGCACTCTTAGGACAGCGGCGCCTTACGAGCAGTACTTC. Translation gives CASSTLRTAAPYEQYF. The chain combines TRBV11-2 with TRBJ2-7, with D tentatively TRBD1 (6 bases). This CDR3 has 16 residues. Germline lookup yields CDR1 SGHAT and CDR2 FQNNGV. The germline V and J ends were trimmed by 5 bases and 4 bases, with 21 bases remaining between them.

The chain joins TRBV30 to TRBJ1-4; D call uncertain. Germline V gene data show CDR1 as GTSNPN and CDR2 as SVGIG (reference sequence). The germline V and J ends were trimmed by 1 base and 8 bases, with 14 bases remaining between them. This CDR3 region has 14 residues. Here the CDR3 reads CAWSDTRVREKLFF. CDR3 coding DNA: TGTGCCTGGAGTGATACGAGGGTTCGGGAAAAACTGTTTTTT. Together with reference TRBV30 and TRBJ1-4, the CDR3 gives the full variable domain: SQTIHQWPATLVQPVGSPLSLECTVEGTSNPNLYWYRQAAGRGLQLLFYSVGIGQISSEVPQNLSASRPQDRQFILSSKKLLLSDSGFYLCAWSDTRVREKLFFGSGTQLSVL.

The V and J genes are TRBV28 and TRBJ1-2; D perhaps matches TRBD1 (6 bases). The CDR3 runs to 14 residues. V lost 5 bases to trimming and J lost 6 bases, with 16 bases between them. CDR1 is MDHEN and CDR2 is SYDVKM in the germline V gene. The CDR3 is CASSPPQGSHGYTF. Written as DNA, the CDR3 is TGTGCCAGCAGTCCACCTCAGGGGAGCCATGGCTACACCTTC.

The chain combines TRBV7-5 with TRBJ2-7; no DNA check was done on the table's D call, TRBD2. TRBV7-5 is designated a pseudogene. The CDR3 sequence is 15 residues long. CDR3 residues: CVRSLVAGAPYEQYF. The CDR3 DNA reads TGTGTCAGAAGCTTAGTCGCGGGGGCCCCCTACGAGCAGTACTTC.

The chain is built from TRBV27 and TRBJ1-2; TRBD1 might be the D (6 bases). Trimming stripped 6 bases from V and 5 bases from J, with 7 bases between. In germline, CDR1 is MNHEY, CDR2 SMNVEV (reference sequence). CDR3 length equals 11 residues. The CDR3 spells CASRTGYGYTF. CDR3 in DNA: TGTGCCAGCAGGACAGGTTATGGCTACACCTTC.